This T cell receptor beta chain was profiled in a study of blood T cell repertoires in COVID-19. Overall study: Samples taken during acute and convalescent COVID-19 were collected in the United States, Italy and Spain. The cDNA or gDNA used as material had been derived from T cells, B-cell-depleted T cells, or PBMCs.

V lost 7 bases to trimming and J lost 2 bases, with 11 bases between them. The CDR3 has 13 amino acids. Authors' data handling: The authors estimated nucleated cell counts from reference gene primer amplification. Sequenced by immunoSEQ multiplex PCR; TCRdb stores in-frame clones only, minus some. V, J and clone size are taken as reported in that table, and D and trimming were inferred from the DNA itself. Altogether about 56,000 clones are present, more than 80% being singletons, with the ten largest covering 20% to 25%. Sequenced: peripheral blood. The TCR originated in a human donor in a cohort sampled during active COVID-19. This chain joins TRBV12-3 or TRBV12-4 and TRBJ1-2; D is unresolved. Here the CDR3 reads CASTRSVNYGYTF. The DNA for the CDR3 is TGTGCCAGCACCCGTTCAGTAAACTATGGCTACACCTTC.